The clone carrying this T cell receptor (beta chain) was picked up a small number of times. Its cognate antigen is unknown. TCRdb keeps only in-frame clones here, not all; method: immunoSEQ multiplex PCR. The sample holds roughly 2.6 million clones, 85% to 95% seen once. From germline, CDR1 is GTSNPN and CDR2 SVGIG (reference sequence). The CDR3 has 11 amino acids. The V end lost 2 bases, the J end lost 8 bases, and 9 bases lay between the germline ends. This sample was included in a study of shared clonotypes between healthy human individuals. General study points: For naive CD4 cells, roughly 5% of clonotypes were shared across a handful of donors.

This receptor was taken from a young man in good health. The sample comprised naive CD4+ T cells sorted from blood. Subset indicated: CD45RA+ positively selected. V and J are TRBV30 and TRBJ1-2; no clear D. CDR3 in amino acids: CAWSLSGGYTF. CDR3 in DNA: TGTGCCTGGAGTCTGTCGGGCGGCTACACCTTC.